This note documents a single TCR beta chain sequence. Its cognate antigen is unknown. Peripheral blood genomic DNA, not sorted cells or RNA, was the template. Multiplex touch-down PCR with TRB-A/B primers amplified rearranged V-D-J TRB sequences. TCRdb called the multiplex PCR reads again in MiXCR, with one record for every CDR3 protein. The sample lists under 3,000 distinct CDR3 sequences, roughly 54% occurring once. Germline V gene sequence: CDR1 PRHDT, CDR2 FYEKMQ (reference sequence). Trimming cost V 6 bases and J 1 base; bases outside gene matches: 6. The CDR3 contains 15 residues. The sample is drawn from a study of T cell repertoires in aging, cancer and after chemotherapy. Overall study context: Paired samples before and after chemotherapy came from chronic lymphocytic leukemia patients on fludarabine- or bendamustine-based regimens. The study's findings and limits: Thymic emigration or peripheral T cell expansion may be impaired by lymphoid organ infiltration in hematological cancer.

The specimen sequenced was blood. This clonotype originated in a human donor with a blood cancer. This rearrangement joins TRBV13 to TRBJ2-7; 10 positions match TRBD1. The CDR3 here is CASSSRDRGSYEQYF. In DNA, the CDR3 is TGTGCCAGCAGTTCACGGGACAGGGGATCCTACGAGCAGTACTTC.